This paragraph reports one T cell receptor (beta chain). Its antigen is not identified. Distinct nucleotide sequences in the sample also encode this CDR3. These data are taken from a study of shared clonotypes between healthy human individuals. Overall study results and limits: Only blood underwent sampling, and tissue repertoires likely differ.

For sorted subsets, 200 ng DNA per replicate equaled some 27,000 T cell genomes. This table comes from immunoSEQ multiplex PCR, and its TCRdb copy is limited to in-frame clones, with some not included. The table has about 1 million clones, more than 75% seen once. Germline CDR1 and CDR2: SGHRS and YFSETQ. Trimming shortened V by 0 bases and J by 3 bases, and 7 bases separated the two germline ends. The CDR3 totals 14 residues. Healthy adults negative for HIV, lacking recent acute infections or vaccinations, served as donors. Only Caucasian adults living in Nashville, Tennessee made up the donor group.

The TCR sequence derives from a man aged 18 to 35 in good health. Some clones in this sample may be carry-over from other donors' samples. Input material: memory CD4+ T cells from PBMCs. The subset denotes: CD45RA-negative fraction. The chain links TRBV5-1 to TRBJ1-5; D is perhaps TRBD1 (5 bases). The CDR3 region has the DNA TGCGCCAGCAGCTTGGGACAGACCAATCAGCCCCAGCATTTT. This gives the protein CASSLGQTNQPQHF.